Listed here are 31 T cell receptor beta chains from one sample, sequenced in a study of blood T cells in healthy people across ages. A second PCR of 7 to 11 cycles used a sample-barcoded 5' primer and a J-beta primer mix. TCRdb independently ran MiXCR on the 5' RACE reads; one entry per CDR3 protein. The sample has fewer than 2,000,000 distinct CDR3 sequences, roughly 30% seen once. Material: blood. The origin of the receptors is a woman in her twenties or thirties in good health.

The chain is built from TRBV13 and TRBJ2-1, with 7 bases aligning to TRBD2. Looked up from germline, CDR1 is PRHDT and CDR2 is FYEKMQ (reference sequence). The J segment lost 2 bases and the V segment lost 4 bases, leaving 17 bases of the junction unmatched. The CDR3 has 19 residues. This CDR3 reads CASSSSRGATSEAYNEQFF. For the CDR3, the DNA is TGTGCCAGCAGCTCTAGTAGGGGAGCCACTAGCGAGGCCTACAATGAGCAGTTCTTC.

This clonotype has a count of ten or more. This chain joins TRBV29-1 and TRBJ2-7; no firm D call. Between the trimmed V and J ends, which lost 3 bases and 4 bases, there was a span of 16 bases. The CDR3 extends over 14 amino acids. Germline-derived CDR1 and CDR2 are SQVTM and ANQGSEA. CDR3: CSVESEAVGYEQYF. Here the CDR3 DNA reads TGCAGCGTTGAGAGCGAGGCCGTGGGGTACGAGCAGTACTTC.

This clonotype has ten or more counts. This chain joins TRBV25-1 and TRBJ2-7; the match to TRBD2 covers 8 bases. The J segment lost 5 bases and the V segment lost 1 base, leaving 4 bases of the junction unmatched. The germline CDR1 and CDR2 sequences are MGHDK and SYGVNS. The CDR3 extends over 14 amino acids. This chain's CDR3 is CASSESSGSHEQYF. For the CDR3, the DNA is TGTGCCAGCAGTGAATCCAGCGGGAGTCACGAGCAGTACTTC.

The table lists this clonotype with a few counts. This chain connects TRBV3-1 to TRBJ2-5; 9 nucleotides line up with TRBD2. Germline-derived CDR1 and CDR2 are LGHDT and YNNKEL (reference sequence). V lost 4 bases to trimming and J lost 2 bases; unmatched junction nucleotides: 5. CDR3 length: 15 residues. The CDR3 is CASSRGLAKQETQYF. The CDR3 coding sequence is TGTGCCAGCAGCCGCGGACTAGCGAAACAAGAGACCCAGTACTTC.

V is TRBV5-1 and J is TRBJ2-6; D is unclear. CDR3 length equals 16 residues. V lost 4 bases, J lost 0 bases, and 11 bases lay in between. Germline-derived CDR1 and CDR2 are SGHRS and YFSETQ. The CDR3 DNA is TGCGCCAGCAGCCCTTTGGCCGGCTCTGGGGCCAACGTCCTGACTTTC. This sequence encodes CASSPLAGSGANVLTF.

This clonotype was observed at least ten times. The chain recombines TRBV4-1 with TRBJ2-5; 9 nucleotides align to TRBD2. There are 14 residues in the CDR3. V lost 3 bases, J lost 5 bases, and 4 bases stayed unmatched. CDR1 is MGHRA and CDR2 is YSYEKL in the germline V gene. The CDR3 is CASSHGGGDETQYF. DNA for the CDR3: TGCGCCAGCAGCCACGGCGGGGGGGATGAGACCCAGTACTTC.

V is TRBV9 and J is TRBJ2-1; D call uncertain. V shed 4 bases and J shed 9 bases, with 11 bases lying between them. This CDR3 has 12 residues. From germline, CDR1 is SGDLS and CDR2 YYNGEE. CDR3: CASSSGRSEQFF. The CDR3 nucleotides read TGTGCCAGCAGCTCCGGCCGGAGTGAGCAGTTCTTC. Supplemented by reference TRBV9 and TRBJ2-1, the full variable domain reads DSGVTQTPKHLITATGQRVTLRCSPRSGDLSVYWYQQSLDQGLQFLIQYYNGEERAKGNILERFSAQQFPDLHSELNLSSLELGDSALYFCASSSGRSEQFFGPGTRLTVL.

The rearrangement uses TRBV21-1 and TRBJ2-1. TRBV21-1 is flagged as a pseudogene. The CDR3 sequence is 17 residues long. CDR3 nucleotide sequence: TGTGCCAGCAGCAAAGCCCCTTCGGAAGACGAATACAATGAGCAGTTCTTC. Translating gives CASSKAPSEDEYNEQFF.

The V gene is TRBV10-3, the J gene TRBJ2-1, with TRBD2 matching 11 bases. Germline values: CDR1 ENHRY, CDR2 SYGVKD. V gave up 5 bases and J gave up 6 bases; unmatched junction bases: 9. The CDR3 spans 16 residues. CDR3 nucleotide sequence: TGTGCCATCAGTACCACTAGCGGGAGTTTGTTCAATGAGCAGTTCTTC. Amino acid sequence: CAISTTSGSLFNEQFF.

The CDR3 here is CASSLEGLAGPGELFF. The CDR3 DNA reads TGCGCCAGCAGCTTGGAGGGACTAGCGGGTCCCGGGGAGCTGTTTTTT. The rearrangement links TRBV5-1 to TRBJ2-2; 12 bases agree with TRBD2. CDR1 is SGHRS and CDR2 is YFSETQ in the germline V gene. V gave up 0 bases and J gave up 6 bases; unmatched junction bases: 3. CDR3 length equals 16 residues.

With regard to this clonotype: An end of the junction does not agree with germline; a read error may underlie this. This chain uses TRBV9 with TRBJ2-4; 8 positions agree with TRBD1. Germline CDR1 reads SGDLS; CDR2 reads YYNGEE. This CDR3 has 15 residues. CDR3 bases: TGTGCCAGCAGCGTAGGGGGACAGGTTCAAAACATTCGGTACTTC. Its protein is CASSVGGQVQNIRYF.

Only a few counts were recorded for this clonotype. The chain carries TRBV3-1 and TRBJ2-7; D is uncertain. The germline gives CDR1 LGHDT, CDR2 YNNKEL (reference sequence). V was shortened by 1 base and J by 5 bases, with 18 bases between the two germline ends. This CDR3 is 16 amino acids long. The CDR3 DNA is TGTGCCAGCAGCCAAGGGTATATGGGGTTTTTGGACGAGCAGTACTTC. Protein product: CASSQGYMGFLDEQYF.

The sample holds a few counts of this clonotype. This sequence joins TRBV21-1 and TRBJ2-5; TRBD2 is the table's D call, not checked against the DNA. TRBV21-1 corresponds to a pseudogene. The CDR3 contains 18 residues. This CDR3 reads CASSSGGTSGIIQETQYF. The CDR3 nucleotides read TGTGCCAGCAGCTCAGGGGGCACTAGCGGGATAATCCAAGAGACCCAGTACTTC.

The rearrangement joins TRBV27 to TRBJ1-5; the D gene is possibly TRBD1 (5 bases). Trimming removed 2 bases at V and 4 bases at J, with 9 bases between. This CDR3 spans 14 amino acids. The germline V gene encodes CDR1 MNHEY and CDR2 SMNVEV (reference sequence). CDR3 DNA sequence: TGTGCCAGCAGTTTAGCACAGGCTAATCAGCCCCAGCATTTT. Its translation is CASSLAQANQPQHF.

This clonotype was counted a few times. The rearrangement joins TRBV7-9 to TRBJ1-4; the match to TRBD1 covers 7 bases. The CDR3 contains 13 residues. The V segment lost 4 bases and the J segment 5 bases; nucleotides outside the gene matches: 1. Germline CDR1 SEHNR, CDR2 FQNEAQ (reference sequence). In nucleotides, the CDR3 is TGTGCCAGCAGCTCGGGACAGAATGAAAAACTGTTTTTT. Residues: CASSSGQNEKLFF.

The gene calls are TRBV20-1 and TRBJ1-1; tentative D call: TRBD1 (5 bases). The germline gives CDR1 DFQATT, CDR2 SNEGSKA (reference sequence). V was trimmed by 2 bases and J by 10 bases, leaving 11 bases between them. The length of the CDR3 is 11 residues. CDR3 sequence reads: CSARTTDGAFF. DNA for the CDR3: TGCAGTGCTAGAACGACAGACGGAGCTTTCTTT.

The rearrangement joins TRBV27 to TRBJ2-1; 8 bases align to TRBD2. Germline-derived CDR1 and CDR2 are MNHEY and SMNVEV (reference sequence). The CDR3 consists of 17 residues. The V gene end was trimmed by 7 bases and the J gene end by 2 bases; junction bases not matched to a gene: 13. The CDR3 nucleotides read TGTGCCAGCACTACTGGACTAGCTCGGCTTACCTACAATGAGCAGTTCTTC. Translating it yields CASTTGLARLTYNEQFF.

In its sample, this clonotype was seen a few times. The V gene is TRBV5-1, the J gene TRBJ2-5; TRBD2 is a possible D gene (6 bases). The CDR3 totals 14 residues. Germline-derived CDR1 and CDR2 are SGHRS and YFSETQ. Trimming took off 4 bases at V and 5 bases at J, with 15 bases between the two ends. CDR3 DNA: TGCGCCAGCAGCAGTCGGAGGGCCTGGGAGACCCAGTACTTC. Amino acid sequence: CASSSRRAWETQYF.

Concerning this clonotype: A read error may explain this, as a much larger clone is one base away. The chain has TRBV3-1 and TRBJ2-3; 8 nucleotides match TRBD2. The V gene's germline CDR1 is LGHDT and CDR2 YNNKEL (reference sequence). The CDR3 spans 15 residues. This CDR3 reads CASSRTSSEGDTQCF. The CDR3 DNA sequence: TGTGCCAGCAGCCGGACTAGCTCCGAGGGAGATACGCAGTGTTTT.

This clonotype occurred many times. The CDR3 loop is CASSQGQGMDEQFF. In DNA form, the CDR3 reads TGCGCCAGCAGCCAGGGGCAGGGAATGGATGAGCAGTTCTTC. This sequence joins TRBV4-1 and TRBJ2-1, with D possibly matching TRBD1 (5 bases). V was clipped by 3 bases and J by 8 bases, with 14 bases between them. Germline V gives CDR1 MGHRA, CDR2 YSYEKL. This CDR3 has 14 residues.

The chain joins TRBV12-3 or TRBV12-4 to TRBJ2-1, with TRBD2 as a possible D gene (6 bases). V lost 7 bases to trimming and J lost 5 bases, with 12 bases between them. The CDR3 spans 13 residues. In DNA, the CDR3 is TGTGCCAGCACCGTGGGGGGTGACAATGAGCAGTTCTTC. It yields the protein CASTVGGDNEQFF.

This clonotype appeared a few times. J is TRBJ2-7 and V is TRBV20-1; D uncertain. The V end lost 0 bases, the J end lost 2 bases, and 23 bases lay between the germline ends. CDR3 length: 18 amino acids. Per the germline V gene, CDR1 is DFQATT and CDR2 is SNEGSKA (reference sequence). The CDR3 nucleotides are TGCAGTGCTAGAGATATAGTCAACCGAATTAAAACCCCCTACGAGCAGTACTTC. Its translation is CSARDIVNRIKTPYEQYF.

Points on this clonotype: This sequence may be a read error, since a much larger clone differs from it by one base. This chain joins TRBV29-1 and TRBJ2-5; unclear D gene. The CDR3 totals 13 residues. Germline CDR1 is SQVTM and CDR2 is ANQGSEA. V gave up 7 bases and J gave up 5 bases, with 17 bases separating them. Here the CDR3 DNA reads TGCAGCGCCGGTGGATTAGAGGTGGAGACCCAGTACTTC. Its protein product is CSAGGLEVETQYF. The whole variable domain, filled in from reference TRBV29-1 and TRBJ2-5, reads SAVISQKPSRDICQRGTSLTIQCQVDSQVTMMFWYRQQPGQSLTLIATANQGSEATYESGFVIDKFPISRPNLTFSTLTVSNMSPEDSSIYLCSAGGLEVETQYFGPGTRLLVL.

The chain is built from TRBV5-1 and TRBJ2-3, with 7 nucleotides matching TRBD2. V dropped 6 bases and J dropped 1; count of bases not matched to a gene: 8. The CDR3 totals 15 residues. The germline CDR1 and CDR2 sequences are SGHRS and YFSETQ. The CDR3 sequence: CASTPSRGGTDTQYF. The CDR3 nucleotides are TGCGCCAGCACCCCATCTCGGGGGGGCACAGATACGCAGTATTTT.

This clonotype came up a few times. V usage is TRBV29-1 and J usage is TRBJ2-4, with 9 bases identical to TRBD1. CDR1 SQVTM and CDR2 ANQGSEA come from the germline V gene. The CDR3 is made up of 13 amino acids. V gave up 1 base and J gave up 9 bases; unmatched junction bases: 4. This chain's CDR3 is CSVEGGQGGIQYF. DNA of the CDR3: TGCAGCGTTGAAGGGGGACAGGGAGGCATTCAGTACTTC. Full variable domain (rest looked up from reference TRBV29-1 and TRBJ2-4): SAVISQKPSRDICQRGTSLTIQCQVDSQVTMMFWYRQQPGQSLTLIATANQGSEATYESGFVIDKFPISRPNLTFSTLTVSNMSPEDSSIYLCSVEGGQGGIQYFGAGTRLSVL.

The CDR3 region has the DNA TGTGCCAGCAGTGAGAGGACTGACTATGGCTACACCTTC. The encoded protein is CASSERTDYGYTF. The V and J genes are TRBV2 and TRBJ1-2; D remains ambiguous. The V and J ends lost 3 bases and 3 bases respectively, with 8 bases between them. CDR1 is SNHLY and CDR2 is FYNNEI in the germline V gene. The CDR3 length is 13 residues.

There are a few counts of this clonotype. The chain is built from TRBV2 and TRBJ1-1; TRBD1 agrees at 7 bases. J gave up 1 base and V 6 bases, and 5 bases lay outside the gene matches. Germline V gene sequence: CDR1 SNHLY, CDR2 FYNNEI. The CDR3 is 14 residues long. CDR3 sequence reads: CASRHRGKNTEAFF. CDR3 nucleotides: TGTGCCAGCAGGCACAGGGGTAAGAACACTGAAGCTTTCTTT.

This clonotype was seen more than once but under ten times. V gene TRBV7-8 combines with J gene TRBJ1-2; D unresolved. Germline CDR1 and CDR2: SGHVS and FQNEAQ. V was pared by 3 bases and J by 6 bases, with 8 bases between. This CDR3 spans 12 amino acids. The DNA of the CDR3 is TGTGCCAGCAGCTTTGAGGCCCATGGCTACACCTTC. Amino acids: CASSFEAHGYTF.

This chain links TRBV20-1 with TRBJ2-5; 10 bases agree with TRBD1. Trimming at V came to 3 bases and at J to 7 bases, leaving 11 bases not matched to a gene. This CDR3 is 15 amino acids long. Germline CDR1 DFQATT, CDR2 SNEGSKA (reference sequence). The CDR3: CSASRGQGSRGTQYF. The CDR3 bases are TGCAGTGCTAGTCGGGGACAGGGGAGCCGGGGGACCCAGTACTTC.

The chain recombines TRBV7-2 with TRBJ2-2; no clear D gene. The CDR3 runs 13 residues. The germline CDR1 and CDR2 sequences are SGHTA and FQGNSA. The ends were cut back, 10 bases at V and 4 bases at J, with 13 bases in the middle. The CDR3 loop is CATAIGRTGELFF. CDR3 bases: TGTGCCACCGCAATCGGACGCACCGGGGAGCTGTTTTTT.

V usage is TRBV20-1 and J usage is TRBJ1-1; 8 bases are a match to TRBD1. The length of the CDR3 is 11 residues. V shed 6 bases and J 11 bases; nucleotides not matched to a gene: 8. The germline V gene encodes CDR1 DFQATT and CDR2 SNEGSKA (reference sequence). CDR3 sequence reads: CSAGQGAIAFF. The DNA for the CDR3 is TGCAGTGCCGGACAGGGAGCTATTGCTTTCTTT.